These 17 T cell receptor beta chains originate from one sample sequenced in a study of T-cell memory formation after mild COVID-19. Each CDR3 protein gets one entry after TCRdb re-called the 5' RACE reads with MiXCR. This sample has approximately 350,000 distinct CDR3 sequences; over 10% occur once, and the top ten carry about a fifth. Sequencing was carried out using PBMCs or a T cell subset sorted from them (not recorded which). Every receptor here comes from a man aged 18 to 30 who had mild COVID-19 (a few samples of this study predate the infection). Cell type and time point are not known.

The genes are TRBV5-1 and TRBJ2-1; D is possibly TRBD1 (6 bases). The CDR3 sequence is 13 residues long. V lost 4 bases and J 7 bases, leaving 12 bases between the germline ends. Germline lookup yields CDR1 SGHRS and CDR2 YFSETQ. CDR3 residues: CASSTGQFNEQFF. The CDR3 nucleotides are TGCGCCAGCAGCACAGGACAGTTTAATGAGCAGTTCTTC.

Only a few counts were recorded for this clonotype. The gene calls are TRBV7-9 and TRBJ2-7; 9 bases fit TRBD1. This CDR3 has 14 amino acids. Germline CDR1 is SEHNR and CDR2 is FQNEAQ (reference sequence). The ends lost 4 bases at V and 3 bases at J; junction bases unmatched: 4. The CDR3 DNA reads as TGTGCCAGCAGCTCATCGACAGGGGGCTACGAGCAGTACTTC. This codes for CASSSSTGGYEQYF.

Details on this clonotype: One end of the junction varies from germline; a read error may be responsible. The chain combines TRBV12-3 or TRBV12-4 with TRBJ2-5, with D tentatively TRBD2 (6 bases). The CDR3 has 13 residues. The CDR3 is CASSSKLAWWEDF. The CDR3 DNA reads as TGTGCCAGCAGTTCCAAGCTGGCTTGGTGGGAGGACTTC.

J is TRBJ2-1 and V is TRBV5-1, with D unclear. V gave up 5 bases and J gave up 5 bases, with 8 bases separating them. Per the germline V gene, CDR1 is SGHRS and CDR2 is YFSETQ. The CDR3 is 12 residues long. CDR3 amino acids: CASSPTHNEQFF. In nucleotides, the CDR3 is TGCGCCAGCAGTCCTACCCACAATGAGCAGTTCTTC. Full variable domain (remainder filled in from reference TRBV5-1 and TRBJ2-1): KAGVTQTPRYLIKTRGQQVTLSCSPISGHRSVSWYQQTPGQGLQFLFEYFSETQRNKGNFPGRFSGRQFSNSRSEMNVSTLELGDSALYLCASSPTHNEQFFGPGTRLTVL.

The V gene is TRBV5-1, the J gene TRBJ2-2, with 7 bases that match TRBD1. This CDR3 is 15 amino acids long. The germline V gene has CDR1 SGHRS and CDR2 YFSETQ. The V and J ends lost 2 bases and 1 base, in that order; junction bases with no gene match: 2. CDR3 in amino acids: CASSFRQGNTGELFF. CDR3 nucleotides: TGCGCCAGCAGCTTCCGACAGGGGAACACCGGGGAGCTGTTTTTT.

The rearrangement links TRBV4-2 to TRBJ1-2; D unresolved. Germline loops: CDR1 LGHNA, CDR2 YNFKEQ. V was pared by 1 base and J by 0 bases, with 6 bases between. The CDR3 sequence is 14 residues long. The CDR3 DNA follows: TGTGCCAGCAGCCAAGGGACCACTAACTATGGCTACACCTTC. Its translation: CASSQGTTNYGYTF.

This chain connects TRBV7-9 to TRBJ2-6; no definite D call. The germline gives CDR1 SEHNR, CDR2 FQNEAQ (reference sequence). The CDR3 is 15 residues long. Trimming took off 5 bases at V and 0 bases at J, with 8 bases between the two ends. The DNA for the CDR3 is TGTGCCAGCAGCCCTTGGACCTCTGGGGCCAACGTCCTGACTTTC. This codes for CASSPWTSGANVLTF.

This clonotype was seen repeatedly, ten times or more. In DNA form, the CDR3 reads TGCGCCAGCAGCCCGGACCGACACACGGACGAGCAGTACTTC. Its translation is CASSPDRHTDEQYF. V usage is TRBV5-1 and J usage is TRBJ2-7; D ambiguous. This CDR3 spans 14 amino acids. Germline lookup yields CDR1 SGHRS and CDR2 YFSETQ. Trimming removed 4 bases from V and 5 bases from J, with 16 bases in between.

V usage is TRBV4-3 and J usage is TRBJ2-4; maybe TRBD2 (6 bases). CDR1 and CDR2 from the germline V gene are LGHNA and YSLEER. There are 15 residues in the CDR3. Trimming took off 0 bases at V and 9 bases at J, with 15 bases between the two ends. The CDR3 region has the DNA TGCGCCAGCAGCCAAGAGGTTGGAGGGAAAGCCATTCAGTACTTC. Residues: CASSQEVGGKAIQYF.

This clonotype was counted between two and nine times. V usage is TRBV7-9 and J usage is TRBJ1-5; no firm D call. Germline loops: CDR1 SEHNR, CDR2 FQNEAQ (reference sequence). V dropped 5 bases and J dropped 3 bases, with 11 bases sitting between them. The CDR3 covers 14 residues. CDR3 nucleotide sequence: TGTGCCAGCAGCCCGGACGGTCTCAATCAGCCCCAGCATTTT. Protein: CASSPDGLNQPQHF. The full variable domain, rest sourced from reference TRBV7-9 and TRBJ1-5, is DTGVSQNPRHKITKRGQNVTFRCDPISEHNRLYWYRQTLGQGPEFLTYFQNEAQLEKSRLLSDRFSAERPKGSFSTLEIQRTEQGDSAMYLCASSPDGLNQPQHFGDGTRLSIL.

This clonotype was found many times. The chain uses TRBV7-3 and TRBJ2-1; the match to TRBD1 covers 9 bases. Germline values: CDR1 SGHTA, CDR2 FQGTGA. With 6 bases clipped from V and 5 bases from J, the junction kept 5 bases outside the gene matches. The CDR3 has 14 residues. As DNA, the CDR3 is TGTGCCAGCAGAACCGGGACAGGGAACAATGAGCAGTTCTTC. As protein: CASRTGTGNNEQFF. The variable domain in full, completed from reference TRBV7-3 and TRBJ2-1, reads GAGVSQTPSNKVTEKGKYVELRCDPISGHTALYWYRQSLGQGPEFLIYFQGTGAADDSGLPNDRFFAVRPEGSVSTLKIQRTERGDSAVYLCASRTGTGNNEQFFGPGTRLTVL.

V is TRBV3-1 and J is TRBJ2-2; weak D call: TRBD2 (5 bases). Germline CDR1 LGHDT, CDR2 YNNKEL (reference sequence). The length of the CDR3 is 14 residues. V was trimmed by 4 bases and J by 7 bases, leaving 13 bases between them. CDR3 sequence (DNA): TGTGCCAGCAGCCTACCGGACTGGGGCGGGGAGCTGTTTTTT. It encodes CASSLPDWGGELFF.

This chain links TRBV5-1 with TRBJ2-5; TRBD2 is a possible D gene (5 bases). Trimming removed 1 base from V and 5 bases from J, with 9 bases in between. CDR1 and CDR2 from the germline V gene are SGHRS and YFSETQ. The CDR3 runs to 13 residues. This CDR3 reads CASSLFGEETQYF. The CDR3 DNA is TGCGCCAGCAGCTTGTTCGGGGAGGAGACCCAGTACTTC.

For the CDR3, the DNA is TGTGCCAGCAGCCAAGAGGGGGGGCAGGTAGGGCAGCCCCAGCATTTT. It yields the protein CASSQEGGQVGQPQHF. This chain connects TRBV4-2 to TRBJ1-5; TRBD1 is a possible D gene (6 bases). The germline V gene encodes CDR1 LGHNA and CDR2 YNFKEQ. This CDR3 contains 16 residues. V lost 0 bases to trimming and J lost 7 bases, with 16 bases between them.

The chain couples TRBV7-9 to TRBJ2-7; D call uncertain. V was clipped by 5 bases and J by 5 bases, with 13 bases between them. In germline, CDR1 is SEHNR, CDR2 FQNEAQ (reference sequence). The CDR3 has 13 residues. This CDR3 is CASSQRWSDEQYV. DNA for the CDR3: TGTGCCAGCAGCCAGAGGTGGTCGGACGAGCAGTACGTC.

This clonotype was counted between two and nine times. The V gene is TRBV7-6, the J gene TRBJ2-5; D might be TRBD1 (6 bases). This CDR3 comprises 16 residues. Germline V CDR1 and CDR2: SGHVS, FNYEAQ. The ends were cut back, 5 bases at V and 2 bases at J, with 18 bases in the middle. The CDR3 DNA reads TGTGCCAGCAGCGCCCCGTTGAGGGACAAACAAGAGACCCAGTACTTC. It encodes CASSAPLRDKQETQYF.

This clonotype occurred a few times. This chain connects TRBV12-3 or TRBV12-4 to TRBJ1-2; D not certain. Trimming cost V 2 bases and J 3 bases, with 10 bases left between them. This CDR3 is built from 14 residues. Here the CDR3 DNA reads TGTGCCAGCAGTTTAATTGGGCTCGACTATGGCTACACCTTC. It codes for CASSLIGLDYGYTF.